This TCR beta chain emerged from a study of blood T cell repertoires in COVID-19. Germline loops: CDR1 SGHDT, CDR2 YYEEEE. V was cut by 4 bases and J by 4 bases, with 29 bases left in between. The CDR3 has 19 amino acids. The count of this clone is one. Assay: immunoSEQ multiplex PCR; the TCRdb copy retains only in-frame clones and omits some. The repertoire holds approximately 31,000 clones, roughly nine tenths seen once, with roughly 3.5% in the top ten. The source of this sequence is a man in his fifties or sixties with acute or convalescent COVID-19. Sequencing was performed on peripheral blood. The V call is TRBV5-6, the J call TRBJ1-1, with D perhaps matching TRBD1 (6 bases). The CDR3 protein is CASSNPVTGTLLLSTEAFF. CDR3 sequence (DNA): TGTGCCAGCAGCAACCCCGTTACAGGGACCCTCCTTTTGAGCACTGAAGCTTTCTTT.